This T cell receptor beta chain is from a study of T cells in Graves' hyperthyroidism and ophthalmopathy. From RNA transcripts, TCR beta CDR3 regions were amplified. The HTBI primer set served for first-round RT-PCR of the TCR CDR3. A single record per CDR3 protein comes from TCRdb applying MiXCR to the multiplex PCR reads. The sample has hundreds of thousands of distinct CDR3 sequences, 11% to 15% seen once. Stable Graves' hyperthyroidism meant no ophthalmopathy progression within 18 months. The study, taken as a whole, reports: Ophthalmopathy was distinguished from stable hyperthyroidism by 13 V-J signatures. Most thyroid clonotypes expanded above 0.001 were also detected in blood.

This clonotype has more than one count but fewer than ten. Antigen: not known. This TCR came from a young woman with Graves' hyperthyroidism. The sample was blood.

The CDR3 nucleotides are TGTGCCATCAGGGGCTTGAACACTGAAGCTTTCTTT. Translating gives CAIRGLNTEAFF. The J gene is TRBJ1-1, the V gene TRBV10-3; no clear D gene. Trimming took off 6 bases at V and 0 bases at J, with 5 bases between the two ends. The CDR3 spans 12 residues. CDR1 and CDR2 from the germline V gene are ENHRY and SYGVKD.